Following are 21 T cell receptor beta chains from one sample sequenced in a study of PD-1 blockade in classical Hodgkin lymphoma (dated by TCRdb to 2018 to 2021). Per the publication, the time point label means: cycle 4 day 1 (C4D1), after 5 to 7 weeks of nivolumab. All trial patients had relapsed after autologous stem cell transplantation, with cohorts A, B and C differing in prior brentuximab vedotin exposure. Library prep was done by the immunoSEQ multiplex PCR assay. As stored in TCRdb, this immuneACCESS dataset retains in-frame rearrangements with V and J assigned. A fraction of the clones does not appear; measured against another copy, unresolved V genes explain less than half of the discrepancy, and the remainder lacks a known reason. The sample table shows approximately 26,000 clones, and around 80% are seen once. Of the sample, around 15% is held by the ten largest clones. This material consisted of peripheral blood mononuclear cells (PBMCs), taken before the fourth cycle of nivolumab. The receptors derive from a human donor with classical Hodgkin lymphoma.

CDR3 residues: CASSDPGTGAYNEQFF. The CDR3 nucleotides are TGTGCCAGCAGTGACCCCGGGACAGGGGCTTACAATGAGCAGTTCTTC. The chain couples TRBV28 to TRBJ2-1; 10 nucleotides align to TRBD1. Looked up from germline, CDR1 is MDHEN and CDR2 is SYDVKM. This CDR3 contains 16 residues. The junction had 8 bases not matched to a gene; V was cut back by 5 bases and J by 4 bases.

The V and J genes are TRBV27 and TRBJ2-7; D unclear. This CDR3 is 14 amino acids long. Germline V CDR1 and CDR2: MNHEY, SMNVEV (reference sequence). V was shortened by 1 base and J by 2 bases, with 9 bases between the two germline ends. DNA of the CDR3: TGTGCCAGCAGTTTATTTGCCCGTCCCTACGAGCAGTACTTC. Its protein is CASSLFARPYEQYF.

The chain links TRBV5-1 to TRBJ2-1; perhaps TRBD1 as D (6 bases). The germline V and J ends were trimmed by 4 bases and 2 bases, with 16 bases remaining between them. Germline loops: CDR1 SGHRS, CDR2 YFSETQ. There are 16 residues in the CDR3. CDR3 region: CASSIAGTPAYNEQFF. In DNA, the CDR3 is TGCGCCAGCAGCATAGCCGGGACACCCGCCTACAATGAGCAGTTCTTC.

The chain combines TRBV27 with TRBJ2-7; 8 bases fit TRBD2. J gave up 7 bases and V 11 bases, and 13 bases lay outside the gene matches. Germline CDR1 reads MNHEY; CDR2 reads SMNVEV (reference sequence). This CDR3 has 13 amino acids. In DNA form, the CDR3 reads TGTGCCGTGACTCGGGAGGGAACGGGTGAGCAGTACTTC. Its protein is CAVTREGTGEQYF.

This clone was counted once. This CDR3 is CASSLASRSEQYF. The CDR3 bases are TGCGCCAGCAGCTTGGCAAGTAGGAGCGAGCAGTACTTC. This chain connects TRBV5-1 to TRBJ2-7, with D unclear. The CDR3 has 13 residues. V dropped 0 bases and J dropped 6 bases, with 10 bases sitting between them. Germline assignment: CDR1 SGHRS and CDR2 YFSETQ. Together with reference TRBV5-1 and TRBJ2-7, the CDR3 gives the full variable domain: KAGVTQTPRYLIKTRGQQVTLSCSPISGHRSVSWYQQTPGQGLQFLFEYFSETQRNKGNFPGRFSGRQFSNSRSEMNVSTLELGDSALYLCASSLASRSEQYFGPGTRLTVT.

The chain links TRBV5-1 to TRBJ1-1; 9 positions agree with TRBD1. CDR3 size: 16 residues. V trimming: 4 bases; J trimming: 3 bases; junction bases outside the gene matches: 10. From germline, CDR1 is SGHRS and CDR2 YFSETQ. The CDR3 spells CASSPLQGAGDTEAFF. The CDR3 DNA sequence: TGCGCCAGCAGCCCGTTACAGGGGGCAGGGGACACTGAAGCTTTCTTT.

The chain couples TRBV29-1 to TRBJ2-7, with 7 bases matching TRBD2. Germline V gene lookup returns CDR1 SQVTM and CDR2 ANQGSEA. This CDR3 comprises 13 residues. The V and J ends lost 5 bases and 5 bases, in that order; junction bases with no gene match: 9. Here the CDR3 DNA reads TGCAGCGTTTTCATTGGCGGGAGCCACGAGCAGTACTTC. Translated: CSVFIGGSHEQYF.

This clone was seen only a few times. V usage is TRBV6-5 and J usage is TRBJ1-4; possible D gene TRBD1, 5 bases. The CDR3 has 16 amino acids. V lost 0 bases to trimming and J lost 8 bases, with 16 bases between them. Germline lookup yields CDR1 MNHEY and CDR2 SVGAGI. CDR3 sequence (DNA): TGTGCCAGCAGTTACTCTATGCCAGGGATAGGAGAAAAACTGTTTTTT. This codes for CASSYSMPGIGEKLFF.

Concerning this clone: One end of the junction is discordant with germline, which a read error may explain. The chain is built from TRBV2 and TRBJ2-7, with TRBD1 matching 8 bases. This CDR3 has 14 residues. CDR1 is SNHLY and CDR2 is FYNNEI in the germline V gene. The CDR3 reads CASSPGLGTGSPPF. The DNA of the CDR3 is TGTGCCAGCAGCCCGGGGCTCGGGACAGGTTCTCCGCCTTTC. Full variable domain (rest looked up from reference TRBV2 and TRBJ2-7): EPEVTQTPSHQVTQMGQEVILRCVPISNHLYFYWYRQILGQKVEFLVSFYNNEISEKSEIFDDQFSVERPDGSNFTLKIRSTKLEDSAMYFCASSPGLGTGSPPFGPGTRLTVT.

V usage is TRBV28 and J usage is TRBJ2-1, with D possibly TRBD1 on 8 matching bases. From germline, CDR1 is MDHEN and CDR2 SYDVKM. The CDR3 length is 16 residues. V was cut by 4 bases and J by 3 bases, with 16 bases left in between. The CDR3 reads CASSSLTGEGYNEQFF. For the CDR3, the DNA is TGTGCCAGCAGTTCCCTGACAGGGGAGGGCTACAATGAGCAGTTCTTC. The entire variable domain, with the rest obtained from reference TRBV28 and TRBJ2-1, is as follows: DVKVTQSSRYLVKRTGEKVFLECVQDMDHENMFWYRQDPGLGLRLIYFSYDVKMKEKGDIPEGYSVSREKKERFSLILESASTNQTSMYLCASSSLTGEGYNEQFFGPGTRLTVL.

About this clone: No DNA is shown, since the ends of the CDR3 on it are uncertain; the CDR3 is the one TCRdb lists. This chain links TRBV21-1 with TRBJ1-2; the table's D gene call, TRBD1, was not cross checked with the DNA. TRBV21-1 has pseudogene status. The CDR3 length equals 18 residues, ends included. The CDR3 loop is CASSNRVIVGQGADGYTF.

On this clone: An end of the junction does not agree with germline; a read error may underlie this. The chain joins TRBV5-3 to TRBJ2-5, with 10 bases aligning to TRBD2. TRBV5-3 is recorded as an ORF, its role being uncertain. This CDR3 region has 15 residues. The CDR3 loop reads CASSLGPAGGETQYF. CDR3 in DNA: TGTGCCAGCAGCTTGGGTCCAGCGGGAGGGGAGACCCAGTACTTC.

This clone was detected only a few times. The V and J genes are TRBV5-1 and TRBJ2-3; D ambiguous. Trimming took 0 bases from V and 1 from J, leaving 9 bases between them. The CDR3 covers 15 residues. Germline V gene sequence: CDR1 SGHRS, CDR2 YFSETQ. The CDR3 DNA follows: TGCGCCAGCAGCTTGGCTCTAGTTGGCACAGATACGCAGTATTTT. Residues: CASSLALVGTDTQYF.

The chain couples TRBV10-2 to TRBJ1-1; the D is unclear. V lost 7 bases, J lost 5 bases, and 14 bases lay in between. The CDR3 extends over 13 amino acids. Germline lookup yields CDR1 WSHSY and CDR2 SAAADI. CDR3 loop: CASNLRAGTEAFF. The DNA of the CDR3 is TGCGCCAGCAACCTGCGGGCTGGGACTGAAGCTTTCTTT.

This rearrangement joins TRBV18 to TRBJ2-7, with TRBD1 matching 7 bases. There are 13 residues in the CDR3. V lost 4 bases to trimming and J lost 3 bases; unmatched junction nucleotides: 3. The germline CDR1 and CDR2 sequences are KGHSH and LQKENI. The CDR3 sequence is CASSRGGFYEQYF. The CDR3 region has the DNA TGTGCCAGCTCACGAGGGGGCTTCTACGAGCAGTACTTC.

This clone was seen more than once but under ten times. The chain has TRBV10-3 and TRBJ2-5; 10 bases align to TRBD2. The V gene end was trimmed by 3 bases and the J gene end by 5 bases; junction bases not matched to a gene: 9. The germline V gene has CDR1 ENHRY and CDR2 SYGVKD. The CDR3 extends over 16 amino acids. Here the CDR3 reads CAISDPKREGRETQYF. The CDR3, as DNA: TGTGCCATCAGTGACCCTAAGCGGGAGGGCAGGGAGACCCAGTACTTC.

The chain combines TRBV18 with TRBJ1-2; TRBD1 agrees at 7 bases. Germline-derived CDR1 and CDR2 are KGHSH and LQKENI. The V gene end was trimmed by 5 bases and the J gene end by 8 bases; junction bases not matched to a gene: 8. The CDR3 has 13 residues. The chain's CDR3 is CASSGNTGDGYTF. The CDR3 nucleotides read TGTGCCAGCTCAGGGAACACAGGGGACGGCTACACCTTC.

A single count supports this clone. CDR3 nucleotides: TGCAGCGTAAGGACTAGCGGGAACACCGGGGAGCTGTTTTTT. Protein: CSVRTSGNTGELFF. The V gene is TRBV29-1, the J gene TRBJ2-2, with 10 bases aligning to TRBD2. The CDR3 sequence is 14 residues long. Losses at the gene ends were 6 bases for V and 1 base for J; bases not matched to a gene: 2. Germline V gene data show CDR1 as SQVTM and CDR2 as ANQGSEA.

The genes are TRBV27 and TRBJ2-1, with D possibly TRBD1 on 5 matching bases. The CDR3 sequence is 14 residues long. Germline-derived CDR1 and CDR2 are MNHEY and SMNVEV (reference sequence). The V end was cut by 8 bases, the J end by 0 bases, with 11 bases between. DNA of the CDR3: TGTGCCAGCCAAGACAGACTCTCCTACAATGAGCAGTTCTTC. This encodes CASQDRLSYNEQFF.

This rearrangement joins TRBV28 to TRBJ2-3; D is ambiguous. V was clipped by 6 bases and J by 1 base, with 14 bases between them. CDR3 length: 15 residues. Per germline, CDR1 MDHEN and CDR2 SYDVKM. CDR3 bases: TGTGCCAGCAGCCAATTCAGTGGAGGCACAGATACGCAGTATTTT. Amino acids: CASSQFSGGTDTQYF.

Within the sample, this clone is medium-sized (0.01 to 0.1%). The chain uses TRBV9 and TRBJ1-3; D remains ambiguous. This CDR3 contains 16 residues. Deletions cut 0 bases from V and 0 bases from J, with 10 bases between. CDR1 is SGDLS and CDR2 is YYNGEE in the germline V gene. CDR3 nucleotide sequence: TGTGCCAGCAGCGTAGGGGAAGATCTCTCTGGAAACACCATATATTTT. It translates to CASSVGEDLSGNTIYF.